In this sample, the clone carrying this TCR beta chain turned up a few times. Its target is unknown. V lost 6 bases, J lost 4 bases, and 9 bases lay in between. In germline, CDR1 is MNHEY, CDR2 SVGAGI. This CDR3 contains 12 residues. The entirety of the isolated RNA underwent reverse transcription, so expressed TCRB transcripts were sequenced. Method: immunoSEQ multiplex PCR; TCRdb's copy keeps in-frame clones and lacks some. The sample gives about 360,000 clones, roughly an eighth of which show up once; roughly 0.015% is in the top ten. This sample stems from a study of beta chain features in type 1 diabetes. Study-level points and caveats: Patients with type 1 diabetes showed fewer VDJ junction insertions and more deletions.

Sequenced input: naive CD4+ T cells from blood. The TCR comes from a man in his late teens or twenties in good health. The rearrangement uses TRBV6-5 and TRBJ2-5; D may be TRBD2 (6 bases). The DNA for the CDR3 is TGTGCCAGCAGGAGGAGGGGAGAGACCCAGTACTTC. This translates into CASRRRGETQYF.